The 19 T cell receptor beta chains listed next were all sequenced from one sample in a study of blood T cell repertoires in COVID-19 (dated by TCRdb to 2020 to 2021). Library preparation employed the immunoSEQ multiplex PCR assay. TCRdb limited this immuneACCESS table to in-frame rearrangements with V and J called. A share of clones is missing; checked studies link under half to unresolved V genes, and the rest is unexplained. In this sample the table shows 310,000 or so clones, about 86% of which occur a single time. Jointly, the top ten make up approximately 1.1% of the sample. Sequencing was done on a sample of peripheral blood. These receptors originate from a woman between 45 and 65 years old with acute or convalescent COVID-19.

V and J are TRBV6-2 or TRBV6-3 and TRBJ2-5, with 7 bases aligning to TRBD2. Germline V lookup: CDR1 MNHEY, CDR2 SVGEGT. CDR3 size: 14 residues. The trim removed 5 bases at V and 4 bases at J, leaving 7 bases unmatched. Here the CDR3 DNA reads TGTGCCAGCAGTAAATCGACTAGCCCAGAGACCCAGTACTTC. This sequence encodes CASSKSTSPETQYF.

This chain joins TRBV9 and TRBJ1-2; 7 positions agree with TRBD1. V dropped 0 bases and J dropped 7; count of bases not matched to a gene: 9. CDR1 SGDLS and CDR2 YYNGEE come from the germline V gene. The CDR3 is made up of 15 amino acids. Written as DNA, the CDR3 is TGTGCCAGCAGCGTAGATGACAGGGCCACTATTGGCTACACCTTC. Translated: CASSVDDRATIGYTF.

The chain recombines TRBV27 with TRBJ2-7; a possible D gene is TRBD2 (6 bases). The CDR3 totals 15 residues. CDR1 and CDR2 (germline): MNHEY, SMNVEV (reference sequence). V gave up 7 bases and J gave up 2 bases, with 18 bases separating them. The CDR3 is CASTESVGLPYEQYF. The CDR3 bases are TGTGCCAGCACCGAGTCGGTGGGACTTCCCTACGAGCAGTACTTC.

This clone occurred once. This chain uses TRBV19 with TRBJ2-2; maybe TRBD2 (5 bases). Trimming shortened V by 5 bases and J by 3 bases, and 10 bases separated the two germline ends. The V gene's germline CDR1 is LNHDA and CDR2 SQIVND (reference sequence). The CDR3 extends over 14 amino acids. For the CDR3, the DNA is TGTGCCAGTAGTCTTCTAGCCGACACCGGGGAGCTGTTTTTT. Protein product: CASSLLADTGELFF.

This chain uses TRBV30 with TRBJ2-2; the D gene is possibly TRBD2 (6 bases). CDR3 size: 14 residues. Germline V gene lookup returns CDR1 GTSNPN and CDR2 SVGIG (reference sequence). V was shortened by 8 bases and J by 6 bases, with 19 bases between the two germline ends. The CDR3 bases are TGTGCCCGGCGGGACGGCCTAGGCGCCGGGGAGCTGTTTTTT. Translated, it gives CARRDGLGAGELFF.

The CDR3 protein is CASSLLQSSYEQYF. The CDR3 coding sequence is TGCGCCAGCAGCTTGTTACAGTCTTCCTACGAGCAGTACTTC. The chain joins TRBV5-1 to TRBJ2-7, with no clear D. The V and J ends lost 1 base and 1 base respectively, with 9 bases between them. Germline-derived CDR1 and CDR2 are SGHRS and YFSETQ. This CDR3 region has 14 residues.

This clone was picked up a small number of times. The chain couples TRBV5-1 to TRBJ2-1; D is perhaps TRBD1 (5 bases). The CDR3 contains 14 residues. V lost 7 bases and J lost 0, with 11 bases in between. In germline, CDR1 is SGHRS, CDR2 YFSETQ. DNA for the CDR3: TGCGCCAGCGGGGCCCGAAGCTCCTACAATGAGCAGTTCTTC. It is translated as CASGARSSYNEQFF.

This chain connects TRBV19 to TRBJ2-5; D unresolved. The CDR3 extends over 14 amino acids. Between the trimmed V and J ends, which lost 0 bases and 1 base, there was a span of 6 bases. Germline assignment: CDR1 LNHDA and CDR2 SQIVND (reference sequence). The CDR3 region is CASSIDGVQETQYF. CDR3 coding DNA: TGTGCCAGTAGTATAGATGGAGTCCAAGAGACCCAGTACTTC. The full variable domain, in which reference TRBV19 and TRBJ2-5 provide the parts outside the CDR3, is DGGITQSPKYLFRKEGQNVTLSCEQNLNHDAMYWYRQDPGQGLRLIYYSQIVNDFQKGDIAEGYSVSREKKESFPLTVTSAQKNPTAFYLCASSIDGVQETQYFGPGTRLLVL.

The chain links TRBV19 to TRBJ1-4, with TRBD1 identical over 8 bases. Trimming at V came to 5 bases and at J to 1 base, leaving 6 bases not matched to a gene. Germline-derived CDR1 and CDR2 are LNHDA and SQIVND (reference sequence). The CDR3 loop spans 16 amino acids. CDR3 coding DNA: TGTGCCAGTAGTGGGCACAGGGGGGAAACTAATGAAAAACTGTTTTTT. Amino acids: CASSGHRGETNEKLFF.

This chain connects TRBV19 to TRBJ1-2; 7 bases match TRBD1. The germline gives CDR1 LNHDA, CDR2 SQIVND (reference sequence). This CDR3 contains 14 residues. With 5 bases clipped from V and 2 bases from J, the junction kept 5 bases outside the gene matches. The CDR3 coding sequence is TGTGCCAGTAGTCCCAAACAGGGGAACTATGGCTACACCTTC. It translates to CASSPKQGNYGYTF.

The chain has TRBV7-6 and TRBJ2-7; D is possibly TRBD2 (5 bases). Germline V gene lookup returns CDR1 SGHVS and CDR2 FNYEAQ. V was cut by 5 bases and J by 6 bases, with 11 bases left in between. The CDR3 has 12 amino acids. The CDR3 nucleotides are TGTGCCAGCAGCCGGTCAGAGGGCGAGCAGTACTTC. It translates to CASSRSEGEQYF.

The J gene is TRBJ2-7, the V gene TRBV6-1, with D hard to call. The CDR3 has 12 residues. Germline V gene sequence: CDR1 MNHNS, CDR2 SASEGT. V was shortened by 3 bases and J by 1 base, with 4 bases between the two germline ends. Here the CDR3 reads CASSDRSYEQYV. CDR3 in DNA: TGTGCCAGCAGTGACAGGTCCTACGAGCAGTACGTC.

This chain joins TRBV5-1 and TRBJ2-1; a weak D match, TRBD2 (5 bases). CDR1 SGHRS and CDR2 YFSETQ come from the germline V gene. This CDR3 spans 17 amino acids. The ends were cut back, 2 bases at V and 3 bases at J, with 18 bases in the middle. CDR3 region: CASSLTPLTAGYNEQFF. The CDR3 nucleotides are TGCGCCAGCAGCTTAACCCCGTTAACGGCGGGCTACAATGAGCAGTTCTTC. The entire variable domain, with the rest obtained from reference TRBV5-1 and TRBJ2-1, is as follows: KAGVTQTPRYLIKTRGQQVTLSCSPISGHRSVSWYQQTPGQGLQFLFEYFSETQRNKGNFPGRFSGRQFSNSRSEMNVSTLELGDSALYLCASSLTPLTAGYNEQFFGPGTRLTVL.

The count of this clone is one. This rearrangement joins TRBV5-4 to TRBJ2-5; the match to TRBD2 covers 11 bases. The CDR3 is 18 amino acids. Per the germline V gene, CDR1 is SGHNT and CDR2 is YYREEE (reference sequence). The J segment lost 4 bases and the V segment lost 2 bases, leaving 13 bases of the junction unmatched. The CDR3, as DNA: TGTGCCAGCAGCTTCCGACTAGCGGGGAGGCAATTAGGAGAGACCCAGTACTTC. Its protein is CASSFRLAGRQLGETQYF.

The genes are TRBV6-7 and TRBJ1-1, with D perhaps TRBD1 (5 bases). TRBV6-7 carries the ORF label, with uncertain function. Trimming left V 8 bases short and J 11 bases short, with 9 bases between. CDR3 length: 9 residues. CDR3 loop: CASPRGAFF. For the CDR3, the DNA is TGTGCCAGCCCCCGGGGGGCTTTCTTT.

The chain couples TRBV6-4 to TRBJ2-1; possible D gene TRBD1, 5 bases. V was trimmed by 8 bases and J by 8 bases, leaving 22 bases between them. Germline values: CDR1 MRHNA, CDR2 SNTAGT. CDR3 length: 15 amino acids. In DNA, the CDR3 is TGTGCCAGCGGTGGGGAATTAGGGGCGCAGGATGAGCAGTTCTTC. The encoded protein is CASGGELGAQDEQFF.

J is TRBJ2-1 and V is TRBV2; TRBD2 aligns across 13 bases. The germline V gene encodes CDR1 SNHLY and CDR2 FYNNEI. Unmatched junction bases numbered 2, after V lost 6 bases and J lost 3 bases. There are 15 residues in the CDR3. The CDR3 is CASSRLAGGYNEQFF. The CDR3 DNA reads TGTGCCAGCAGCCGACTAGCGGGGGGCTACAATGAGCAGTTCTTC.

The rearrangement links TRBV9 to TRBJ1-6; no clear D. Trimming left V 0 bases short and J 9 bases short, with 7 bases between. CDR1 and CDR2 (germline): SGDLS, YYNGEE. CDR3 length: 13 amino acids. The CDR3 sequence: CASSVGSVSPLHF. The CDR3 nucleotides read TGTGCCAGCAGCGTAGGTTCGGTTTCACCCCTCCACTTT. Using reference TRBV9 and TRBJ1-6 for the parts outside the CDR3, the full variable domain is DSGVTQTPKHLITATGQRVTLRCSPRSGDLSVYWYQQSLDQGLQFLIQYYNGEERAKGNILERFSAQQFPDLHSELNLSSLELGDSALYFCASSVGSVSPLHFGNGTRLTVT.

In this sample, this clone turned up a few times. The chain has TRBV27 and TRBJ2-1; D possibly corresponds to TRBD1 (6 bases). This CDR3 comprises 14 residues. Germline CDR1 MNHEY, CDR2 SMNVEV (reference sequence). Deletions cut 5 bases from V and 4 bases from J, with 12 bases between. CDR3 nucleotide sequence: TGTGCCAGCAGTCCTTGGGACAAATACAATGAGCAGTTCTTC. Protein sequence: CASSPWDKYNEQFF.